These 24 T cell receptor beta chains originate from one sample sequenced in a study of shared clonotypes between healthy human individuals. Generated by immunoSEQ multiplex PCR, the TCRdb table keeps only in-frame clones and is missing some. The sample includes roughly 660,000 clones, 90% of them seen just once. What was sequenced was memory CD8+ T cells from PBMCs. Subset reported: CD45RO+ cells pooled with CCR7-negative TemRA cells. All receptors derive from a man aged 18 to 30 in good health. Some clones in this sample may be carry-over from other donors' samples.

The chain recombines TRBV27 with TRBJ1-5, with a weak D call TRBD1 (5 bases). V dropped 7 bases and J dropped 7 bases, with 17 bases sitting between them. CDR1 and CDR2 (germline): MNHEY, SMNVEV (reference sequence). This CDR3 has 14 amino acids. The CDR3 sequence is CASTPGGGRQPQHF. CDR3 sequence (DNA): TGTGCCAGCACCCCTGGGGGGGGTAGACAGCCCCAGCATTTT.

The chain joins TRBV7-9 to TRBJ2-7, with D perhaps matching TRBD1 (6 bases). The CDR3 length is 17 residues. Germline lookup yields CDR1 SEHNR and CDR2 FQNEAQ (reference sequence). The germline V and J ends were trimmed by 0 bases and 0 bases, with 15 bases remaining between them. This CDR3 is CASSLAQGFGYSYEQYF. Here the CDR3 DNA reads TGTGCCAGCAGCTTAGCACAGGGTTTTGGCTACTCCTACGAGCAGTACTTC. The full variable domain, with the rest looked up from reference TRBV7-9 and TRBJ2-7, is DTGVSQNPRHKITKRGQNVTFRCDPISEHNRLYWYRQTLGQGPEFLTYFQNEAQLEKSRLLSDRFSAERPKGSFSTLEIQRTEQGDSAMYLCASSLAQGFGYSYEQYFGPGTRLTVT.

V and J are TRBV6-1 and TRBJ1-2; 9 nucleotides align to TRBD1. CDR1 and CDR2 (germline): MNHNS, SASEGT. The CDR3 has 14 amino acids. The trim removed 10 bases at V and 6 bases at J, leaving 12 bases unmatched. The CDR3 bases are TGTGCCACCCCCGGGACAGGGTTCGGGGATGGCTACACCTTC. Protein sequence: CATPGTGFGDGYTF.

Written as DNA, the CDR3 is TGTGCCAGCAGCTTAGAGTACAGGGGGCGGGATGAAAAACTGTTTTTT. Its protein product is CASSLEYRGRDEKLFF. The chain uses TRBV7-2 and TRBJ1-4; 9 nucleotides align to TRBD1. J gave up 6 bases and V 1 base, and 6 bases lay outside the gene matches. The CDR3 totals 16 residues. Germline CDR1 is SGHTA and CDR2 is FQGNSA.

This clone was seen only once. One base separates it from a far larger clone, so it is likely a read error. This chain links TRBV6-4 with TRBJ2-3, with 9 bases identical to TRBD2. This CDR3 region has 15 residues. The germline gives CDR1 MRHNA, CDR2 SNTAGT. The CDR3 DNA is TGTGCCAGCAGTGACTCTAGCGGGAGCACAGATATGCAGTATTTT. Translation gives CASSDSSGSTDMQYF.

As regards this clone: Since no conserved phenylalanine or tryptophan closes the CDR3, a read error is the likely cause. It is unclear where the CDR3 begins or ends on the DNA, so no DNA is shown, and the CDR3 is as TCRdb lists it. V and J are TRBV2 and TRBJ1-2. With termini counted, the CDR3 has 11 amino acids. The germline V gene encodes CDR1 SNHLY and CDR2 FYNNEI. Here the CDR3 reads CASSADGVLIS.

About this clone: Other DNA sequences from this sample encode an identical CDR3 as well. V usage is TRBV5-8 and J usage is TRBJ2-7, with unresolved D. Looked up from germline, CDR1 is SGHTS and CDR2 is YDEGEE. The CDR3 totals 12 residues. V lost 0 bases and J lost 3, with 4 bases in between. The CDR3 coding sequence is TGTGCCAGCAGCTTGGGATACTACGAGCAGTACTTC. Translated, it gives CASSLGYYEQYF. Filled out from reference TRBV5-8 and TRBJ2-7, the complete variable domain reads EAGVTQSPTHLIKTRGQQATLRCSPISGHTSVYWYQQALGLGLQFLLWYDEGEERNRGNFPPRFSGRQFPNYSSELNVNALELEDSALYLCASSLGYYEQYFGPGTRLTVT.

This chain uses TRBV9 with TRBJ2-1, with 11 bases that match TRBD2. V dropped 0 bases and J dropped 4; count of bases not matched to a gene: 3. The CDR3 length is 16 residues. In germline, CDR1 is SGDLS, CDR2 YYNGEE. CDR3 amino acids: CASSVAGLADYNEQFF. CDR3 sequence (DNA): TGTGCCAGCAGCGTAGCGGGACTAGCGGATTACAATGAGCAGTTCTTC. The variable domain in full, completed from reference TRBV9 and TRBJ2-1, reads DSGVTQTPKHLITATGQRVTLRCSPRSGDLSVYWYQQSLDQGLQFLIQYYNGEERAKGNILERFSAQQFPDLHSELNLSSLELGDSALYFCASSVAGLADYNEQFFGPGTRLTVL.

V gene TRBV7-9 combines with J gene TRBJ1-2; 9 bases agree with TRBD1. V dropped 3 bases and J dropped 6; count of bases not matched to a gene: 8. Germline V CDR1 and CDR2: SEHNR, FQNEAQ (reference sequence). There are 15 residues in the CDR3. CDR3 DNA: TGTGCCAGCAGCTTCGGGGATGGACAGGGGCATGGCTACACCTTC. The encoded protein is CASSFGDGQGHGYTF.

Here the CDR3 DNA reads TGTGCCAGTAGCCCGGCAGGGACAGACACTGAAGCTTTCTTT. This codes for CASSPAGTDTEAFF. The chain combines TRBV19 with TRBJ1-1, with 7 bases fitting TRBD1. Per the germline V gene, CDR1 is LNHDA and CDR2 is SQIVND (reference sequence). V was clipped by 6 bases and J by 3 bases; unmatched bases: 7. The CDR3 is 14 residues long. Combining the CDR3 with reference TRBV19 and TRBJ1-1 gives the whole variable domain DGGITQSPKYLFRKEGQNVTLSCEQNLNHDAMYWYRQDPGQGLRLIYYSQIVNDFQKGDIAEGYSVSREKKESFPLTVTSAQKNPTAFYLCASSPAGTDTEAFFGQGTRLTVV.

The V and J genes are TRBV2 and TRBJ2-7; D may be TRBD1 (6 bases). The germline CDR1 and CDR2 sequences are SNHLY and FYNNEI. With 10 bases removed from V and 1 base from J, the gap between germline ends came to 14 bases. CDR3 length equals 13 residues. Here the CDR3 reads CAIVGGESYEQYF. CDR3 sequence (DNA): TGTGCCATAGTTGGGGGCGAGTCCTACGAGCAGTACTTC. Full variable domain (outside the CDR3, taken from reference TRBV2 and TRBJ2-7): EPEVTQTPSHQVTQMGQEVILRCVPISNHLYFYWYRQILGQKVEFLVSFYNNEISEKSEIFDDQFSVERPDGSNFTLKIRSTKLEDSAMYFCAIVGGESYEQYFGPGTRLTVT.

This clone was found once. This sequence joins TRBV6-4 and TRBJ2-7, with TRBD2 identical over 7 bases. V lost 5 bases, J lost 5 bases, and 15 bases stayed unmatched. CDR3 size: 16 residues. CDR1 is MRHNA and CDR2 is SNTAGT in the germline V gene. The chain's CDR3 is CASSPLGSGDPHEQYF. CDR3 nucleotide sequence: TGTGCCAGCAGTCCCCTGGGAAGCGGGGACCCCCACGAGCAGTACTTC.

CDR3 loop: CASSLDQLDLYEQYF. CDR3 nucleotides: TGTGCCAGCAGCTTAGATCAGCTGGACCTCTACGAGCAGTACTTC. The chain couples TRBV7-9 to TRBJ2-7; D uncertain. Germline V gene lookup returns CDR1 SEHNR and CDR2 FQNEAQ (reference sequence). This CDR3 is 15 amino acids long. Trimming pared 1 base from V and 3 bases from J, leaving 13 bases between.

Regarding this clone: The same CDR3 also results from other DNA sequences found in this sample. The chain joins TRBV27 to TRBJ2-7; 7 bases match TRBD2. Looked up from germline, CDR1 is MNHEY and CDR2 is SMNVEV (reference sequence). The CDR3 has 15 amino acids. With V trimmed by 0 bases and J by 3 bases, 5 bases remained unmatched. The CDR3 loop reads CASSLSQGGGYEQYF. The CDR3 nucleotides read TGTGCCAGCAGTTTATCCCAGGGCGGGGGCTACGAGCAGTACTTC.

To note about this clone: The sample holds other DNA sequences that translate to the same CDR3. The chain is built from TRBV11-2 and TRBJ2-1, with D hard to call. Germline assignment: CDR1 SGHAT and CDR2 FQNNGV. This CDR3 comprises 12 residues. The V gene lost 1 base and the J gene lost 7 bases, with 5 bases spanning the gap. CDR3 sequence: CASSLAGNEQFF. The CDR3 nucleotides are TGTGCCAGCAGCTTAGCTGGAAATGAGCAGTTCTTC.

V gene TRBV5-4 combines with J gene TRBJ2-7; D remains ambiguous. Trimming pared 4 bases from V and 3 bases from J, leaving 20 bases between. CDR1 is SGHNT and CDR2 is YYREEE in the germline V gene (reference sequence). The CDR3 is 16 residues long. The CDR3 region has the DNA TGTGCCAGCAGCCAGCCCATGAAGGGCCAAGTCTACGAGCAGTACTTC. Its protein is CASSQPMKGQVYEQYF. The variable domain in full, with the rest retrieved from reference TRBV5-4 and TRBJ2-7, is ETGVTQSPTHLIKTRGQQVTLRCSSQSGHNTVSWYQQALGQGPQFIFQYYREEENGRGNFPPRFSGLQFPNYSSELNVNALELDDSALYLCASSQPMKGQVYEQYFGPGTRLTVT.

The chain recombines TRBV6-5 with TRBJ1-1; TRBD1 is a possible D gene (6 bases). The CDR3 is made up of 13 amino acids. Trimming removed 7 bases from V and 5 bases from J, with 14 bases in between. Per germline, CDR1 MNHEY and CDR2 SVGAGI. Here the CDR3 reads CASTSPRGTEAFF. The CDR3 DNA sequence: TGTGCCAGCACTTCTCCGAGGGGGACTGAAGCTTTCTTT.

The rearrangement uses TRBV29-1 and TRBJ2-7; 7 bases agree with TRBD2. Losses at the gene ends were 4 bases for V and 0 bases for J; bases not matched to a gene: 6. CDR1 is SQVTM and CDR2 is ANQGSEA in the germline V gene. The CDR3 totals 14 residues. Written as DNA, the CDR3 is TGCAGCGTTGTAGGTAGCGGGCCCTCCTACGAGCAGTACTTC. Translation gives CSVVGSGPSYEQYF.

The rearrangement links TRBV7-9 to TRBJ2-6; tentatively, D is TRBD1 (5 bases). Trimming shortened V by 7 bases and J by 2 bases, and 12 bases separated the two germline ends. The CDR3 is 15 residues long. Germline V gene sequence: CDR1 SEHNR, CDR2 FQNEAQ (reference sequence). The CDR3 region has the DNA TGTGCCAGCACAGGGCAACTGCCTGGGGCCAACGTCCTGACTTTC. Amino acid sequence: CASTGQLPGANVLTF.

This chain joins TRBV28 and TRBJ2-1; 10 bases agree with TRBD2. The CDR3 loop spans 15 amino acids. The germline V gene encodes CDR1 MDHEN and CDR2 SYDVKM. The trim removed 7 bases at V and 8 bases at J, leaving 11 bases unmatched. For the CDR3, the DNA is TGTGCCAGCAATCAAAGGCCTAGCGGGAGAGATGAGCAGTTCTTC. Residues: CASNQRPSGRDEQFF.

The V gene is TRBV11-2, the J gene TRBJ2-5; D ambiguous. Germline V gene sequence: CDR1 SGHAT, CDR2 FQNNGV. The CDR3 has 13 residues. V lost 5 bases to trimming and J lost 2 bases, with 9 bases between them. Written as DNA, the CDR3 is TGTGCCAGCAGCCAGACTGAACAAGAGACCCAGTACTTC. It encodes CASSQTEQETQYF.

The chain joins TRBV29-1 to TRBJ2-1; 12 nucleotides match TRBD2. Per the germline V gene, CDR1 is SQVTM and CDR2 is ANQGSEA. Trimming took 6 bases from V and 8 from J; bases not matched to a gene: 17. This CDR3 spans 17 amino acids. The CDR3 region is CSVRGARTSGMVDEQFF. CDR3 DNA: TGCAGCGTGCGGGGGGCGCGGACTAGCGGGATGGTTGATGAGCAGTTCTTC.

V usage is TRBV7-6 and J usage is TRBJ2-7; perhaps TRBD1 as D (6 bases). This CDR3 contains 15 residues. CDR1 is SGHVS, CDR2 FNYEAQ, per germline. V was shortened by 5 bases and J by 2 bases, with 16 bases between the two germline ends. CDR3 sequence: CASSVGGIGPYEQYF. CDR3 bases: TGTGCCAGCAGCGTAGGGGGAATCGGCCCCTACGAGCAGTACTTC.

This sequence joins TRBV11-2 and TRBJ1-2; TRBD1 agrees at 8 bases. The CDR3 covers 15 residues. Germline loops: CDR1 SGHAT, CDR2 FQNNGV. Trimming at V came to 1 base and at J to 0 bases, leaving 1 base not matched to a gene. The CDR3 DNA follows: TGTGCCAGCAGCTTAGGGGACAGGCCTAACTATGGCTACACCTTC. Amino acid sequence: CASSLGDRPNYGYTF. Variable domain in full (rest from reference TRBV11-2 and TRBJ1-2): EAGVAQSPRYKIIEKRQSVAFWCNPISGHATLYWYQQILGQGPKLLIQFQNNGVVDDSQLPKDRFSAERLKGVDSTLKIQPAKLEDSAVYLCASSLGDRPNYGYTFGSGTRLTVV.